A single sample is the source of the 16 T cell receptor beta chains below, sequenced in a study of cytomegalovirus exposure and HLA in healthy donors (dated by TCRdb to the late 2010s). Library method: the immunoSEQ multiplex PCR assay. The multiplex PCR relied on a mix of 60 forward primers for TCR Vbeta segments and 13 reverse primers for TCR Jbeta segments. The source is immuneACCESS, and TCRdb retained only in-frame sequences with V and J called. Part of the clones is not carried over; for the studies checked, unresolved V genes explain less than half of this, and the remainder is unexplained. The sample table contains 150,000 or so clones; only one count was recorded for roughly three quarters of them. In total, the top ten clones hold roughly 4.5% of the sample. The sample taken for sequencing was PBMCs. These receptors were collected from a man younger than 35 in good health and CMV-seropositive.

DNA of the CDR3: TGTGCCAGCAGCTCACAGGGGACCGGGGAGCTGTTTTTT. This codes for CASSSQGTGELFF. The chain couples TRBV5-6 to TRBJ2-2; 7 nucleotides agree with TRBD1. The CDR3 is made up of 13 amino acids. Germline loops: CDR1 SGHDT, CDR2 YYEEEE. J lost 5 bases, V lost 3 bases, and 1 base had no gene match.

V gene TRBV6-1 combines with J gene TRBJ1-1; no firm D call. The CDR3 spans 13 residues. Germline V CDR1 and CDR2: MNHNS, SASEGT. Between the trimmed V and J ends, which lost 4 bases and 3 bases, there was a span of 9 bases. CDR3 sequence: CASSATEDTEAFF. The CDR3 nucleotides are TGTGCCAGCAGTGCTACGGAGGACACTGAAGCTTTCTTT.

The V call is TRBV10-2, the J call TRBJ1-1; possibly TRBD1 for D (5 bases). The germline gives CDR1 WSHSY, CDR2 SAAADI. Trimming cost V 8 bases and J 0 bases, with 10 bases left between them. This CDR3 has 13 amino acids. The CDR3 region is CASGGMLNTEAFF. The CDR3 nucleotides read TGCGCCAGCGGGGGGATGTTGAACACTGAAGCTTTCTTT.

The rearrangement links TRBV28 to TRBJ1-1, with D maybe TRBD1 (6 bases). The V end was cut by 7 bases, the J end by 2 bases, with 20 bases between. The CDR3 is 16 amino acids. Germline V gene lookup returns CDR1 MDHEN and CDR2 SYDVKM. DNA for the CDR3: TGTGCCAGCATTCCAGCAAGCCAGGGGCCTAACACTGAAGCTTTCTTT. Protein: CASIPASQGPNTEAFF.

This rearrangement joins TRBV5-1 to TRBJ1-1; 7 positions match TRBD1. This CDR3 is 18 amino acids long. V shed 0 bases and J 0 bases; nucleotides not matched to a gene: 11. Germline-derived CDR1 and CDR2 are SGHRS and YFSETQ. The CDR3 spells CASSLAGRTGGLNTEAFF. The CDR3 DNA reads TGCGCCAGCAGCTTGGCCGGAAGGACAGGAGGTTTGAACACTGAAGCTTTCTTT.

V is TRBV6-1 and J is TRBJ2-1; D remains ambiguous. The CDR3 extends over 13 amino acids. CDR1 is MNHNS and CDR2 is SASEGT in the germline V gene. V lost 5 bases and J lost 4, with 9 bases in between. The DNA for the CDR3 is TGTGCCAGCAGTACGGAGAGATACAATGAGCAGTTCTTC. Amino acid sequence: CASSTERYNEQFF.

Here the CDR3 reads CASSPGQGSNEQFF. As DNA, the CDR3 is TGCGCCAGCAGCCCAGGACAGGGGAGCAATGAGCAGTTCTTC. The V and J genes are TRBV5-1 and TRBJ2-1; the match to TRBD1 covers 9 bases. Germline CDR1 SGHRS, CDR2 YFSETQ. V dropped 4 bases and J dropped 6; count of bases not matched to a gene: 5. The CDR3 runs 14 residues. Variable domain in full (rest from reference TRBV5-1 and TRBJ2-1): KAGVTQTPRYLIKTRGQQVTLSCSPISGHRSVSWYQQTPGQGLQFLFEYFSETQRNKGNFPGRFSGRQFSNSRSEMNVSTLELGDSALYLCASSPGQGSNEQFFGPGTRLTVL.

In nucleotides, the CDR3 is TGTGCCAGCAGCCAGCCGGGACAGGGTAGGACGGGGGGCTACACCTTC. Its translation is CASSQPGQGRTGGYTF. The V gene is TRBV4-2, the J gene TRBJ1-2, with TRBD1 matching 9 bases. The germline V gene has CDR1 LGHNA and CDR2 YNFKEQ. The CDR3 is 16 amino acids. The J segment lost 8 bases and the V segment lost 3 bases, leaving 13 bases of the junction unmatched.

The V call is TRBV9, the J call TRBJ2-1; D unresolved. Germline V gene sequence: CDR1 SGDLS, CDR2 YYNGEE. Trimming removed 4 bases from V and 7 bases from J, with 15 bases in between. The CDR3 is 14 residues long. The CDR3 sequence is CASSSRQARNEQFF. CDR3 nucleotides: TGTGCCAGCAGCTCCCGTCAGGCTCGTAATGAGCAGTTCTTC.

This sequence joins TRBV5-6 and TRBJ1-4, with TRBD1 matching over 8 bases. This CDR3 region has 15 residues. Germline assignment: CDR1 SGHDT and CDR2 YYEEEE. Trimming cost V 2 bases and J 11 bases; bases outside gene matches: 11. CDR3 region: CASSFQGDRIPKLFF. As DNA, the CDR3 is TGTGCCAGCAGCTTTCAAGGGGACAGGATTCCTAAACTGTTTTTT.

V is TRBV29-1 and J is TRBJ2-5; D is possibly TRBD1 (6 bases). The CDR3 runs to 14 residues. Trimming pared 5 bases from V and 2 bases from J, leaving 15 bases between. Germline CDR1 SQVTM, CDR2 ANQGSEA. CDR3 loop: CSVSGQPLQETQYF. The DNA for the CDR3 is TGCAGCGTTTCTGGACAGCCTTTGCAAGAGACCCAGTACTTC.

This chain links TRBV15 with TRBJ1-1; weak D call: TRBD1 (6 bases). V was pared by 4 bases and J by 4 bases, with 19 bases between. The length of the CDR3 is 16 residues. Germline loops: CDR1 LNHNV, CDR2 YYDKDF (reference sequence). The CDR3 DNA sequence: TGTGCCACCAGCATCACTTACAGGGAAGGGGGCACTGAAGCTTTCTTT. Protein sequence: CATSITYREGGTEAFF.

J is TRBJ2-7 and V is TRBV4-2; D is perhaps TRBD2 (5 bases). The CDR3 has 15 amino acids. V was pared by 0 bases and J by 6 bases, with 15 bases between. Germline V gene lookup returns CDR1 LGHNA and CDR2 YNFKEQ. The CDR3 nucleotides read TGTGCCAGCAGCCAAGAGGTAGCCCGAGAGGGCGAGCAGTACGTC. It is translated as CASSQEVAREGEQYV.

Here the CDR3 reads CASSKGQGVRTEAFF. The CDR3 coding sequence is TGTGCCAGCAGTAAGGGACAGGGGGTGCGCACTGAAGCTTTCTTT. V is TRBV27 and J is TRBJ1-1; 11 bases agree with TRBD1. Germline CDR1 reads MNHEY; CDR2 reads SMNVEV (reference sequence). V shed 5 bases and J 4 bases; nucleotides not matched to a gene: 6. The CDR3 contains 15 residues.

This clone was seen a handful of times. The chain uses TRBV4-1 and TRBJ1-2; maybe TRBD1 (6 bases). The V end lost 3 bases, the J end lost 8 bases, and 19 bases lay between the germline ends. Germline loops: CDR1 MGHRA, CDR2 YSYEKL. This CDR3 comprises 15 residues. Here the CDR3 reads CASSQDDRTSGGYTF. DNA for the CDR3: TGCGCCAGCAGCCAGGACGACAGGACTTCGGGGGGCTACACCTTC.

This clone appeared a few times. The chain is built from TRBV7-6 and TRBJ2-5; 10 nucleotides match TRBD1. Looked up from germline, CDR1 is SGHVS and CDR2 is FNYEAQ. With V trimmed by 5 bases and J by 2 bases, 17 bases remained unmatched. The CDR3 is 19 amino acids. CDR3 amino acids: CASSRFTGTGVTVQETQYF. CDR3 DNA: TGTGCCAGCAGCCGTTTTACCGGGACAGGGGTAACTGTACAAGAGACCCAGTACTTC.